A selection of T cell receptor beta chains follows, all from one sample in a study of naive CD8 T cells in extremely preterm neonates. Assay: immunoSEQ multiplex PCR; the TCRdb copy retains only in-frame clones and omits some. There are about 7,600 clones in the sample; about 98% occur only once, and roughly 2.8% lies in the top ten. The specimen sequenced was naive CD8+ T cells from blood. These receptors were obtained from a human donor in good health. Both conserved end residues are part of each CDR3. A D gene is named only where the DNA matches it firmly. Where a row states a size, it is once, few, many or the class of an expanded clone; other rows omit it.

clone_size j_call d_call v_call cdr3_nt cdr3_aa
- TRBJ1-5 - TRBV13 TGTGCCAGCAGCTTGTGGGCAGATAGCAATCAGCCCCAGCATTTT CASSLWADSNQPQHF
- TRBJ2-2 TRBD2 TRBV2 TGTGCCAGCAGCCCGGGACTAGCGGGAGGGCCGATCGGGGAGCTGTTTTTT CASSPGLAGGPIGELFF
- TRBJ2-7 - TRBV6-5 TGTGCCAGCAGTTACTCGGGGGGGCTCACCGAGCAGTACTTC CASSYSGGLTEQYF
- TRBJ2-1 TRBD2 TRBV5-6 TGTGCCAGCAGCTTGTGGGATGGACTAGCCCCCTACAATGAGCAGTTCTTC CASSLWDGLAPYNEQFF
- TRBJ2-3 - TRBV25-1 TGTGCCAGCAGTGCCCTGGACAGTACAGATACGCAGTATTTT CASSALDSTDTQYF
- TRBJ2-7 - TRBV30 TGTGCCTGGAGTTATGACAGTAGCTACGAGCAGTACTTC CAWSYDSSYEQYF
- TRBJ2-1 TRBD2 TRBV2 TGTGCCAGCAGTGAACTAGCGGGTGTTGATGAGCAGTTCTTC CASSELAGVDEQFF
- TRBJ1-1 TRBD1 TRBV2 TGTGCCAGCAGTCCCGGCCAGGGGGCTATGAACACTGAAGCTTTCTTT CASSPGQGAMNTEAFF
- TRBJ2-1 TRBD1 TRBV5-6 TGTGCCAGCAGCCCTGACAGGGTCGATGAGCAGTTCTTC CASSPDRVDEQFF
- TRBJ1-1 TRBD1 TRBV7-6 TGTGCCAGCAGCTCGCCGGGACAGGGGGTCACTGAAGCTTTCTTT CASSSPGQGVTEAFF
- TRBJ1-1 - TRBV28 TGTGCCAGCACGACAGTACGGTCCCAGAACACTGAAGCTTTCTTT CASTTVRSQNTEAFF
- TRBJ2-1 - TRBV25-1 TGTGCCAGCAGTCCCGGGGGACCCTACAATGAGCAGTTCTTC CASSPGGPYNEQFF
- TRBJ2-7 - TRBV4-2 TGTGCCAGCAGCCAAGGTCTCTACGAGCAGTACTTC CASSQGLYEQYF
- TRBJ2-5 - TRBV28 TGTGCCAGCAGTTTAAGGGGTAGTGAGACCCAGTACTTC CASSLRGSETQYF
- TRBJ1-3 TRBD1 TRBV7-8 TGTGCCAGCAGCCTGATCCGGGACAGGTACCTTTCCTCTGGAAACACCATATATTTT CASSLIRDRYLSSGNTIYF
- TRBJ1-1 - TRBV11-3 TGTGCCAGCAGCCCCGAGACAGGATGGGAGAACACTGAAGCTTTCTTT CASSPETGWENTEAFF
once TRBJ1-1 - TRBV5-6 TGTGCCAGCAGCTTGTTAAACACTGAAGCTTTCTTT CASSLLNTEAFF
- TRBJ2-5 - TRBV7-2 TGTGCCAGCAGCCCCCGTTTTCCGGGGAACCAAGAGACCCAGTACTTC CASSPRFPGNQETQYF
- TRBJ1-4 - TRBV13 TGTGCCTGTGGCGGTGATAATGAAAAACTGTTTTTT CACGGDNEKLFF
- TRBJ2-7 - TRBV11-2 TGTGCCAGCAGCTTAATCTACGAGCAGTACTTC CASSLIYEQYF
- TRBJ2-2 - TRBV27 TGTGCCAGCAGTGGGACATTCGAGAACACCGGGGAGCTGTTTTTT CASSGTFENTGELFF
- TRBJ1-5 - TRBV19 TGTGCCAGTAGTATCCGGGACAACAATCAGCCCCAGCATTTT CASSIRDNNQPQHF
once TRBJ2-3 - TRBV27 TGTGCCAGCAGTTCATCGACATTGGGTACGCAGTATTTT CASSSSTLGTQYF
- TRBJ2-3 - TRBV5-6 TGTGCCAGCAGCCTCCTCACAGATACGCAGTATTTT CASSLLTDTQYF
- TRBJ2-3 - TRBV5-1 TGCGCCAGCAGCTTAGGTGGAGGACTTAAGGATACGCAGTATTTT CASSLGGGLKDTQYF
- TRBJ2-1 - TRBV19 TGTGCCAGTAGTATCAACAATGAGCAGTTCTTC CASSINNEQFF
- TRBJ2-7 - TRBV30 TGTGCCTGGAGTAGCATTACCGAGCAGTACTTC CAWSSITEQYF
- TRBJ2-1 TRBD1 TRBV7-6 TGTGCCAGCAGCTTACGGGCGACAGGGGACAATGAGCAGTTCTTC CASSLRATGDNEQFF
few TRBJ2-7 - TRBV14 TGTGCCAGCAGGGGCGATACCTACGAGCAGTACTTC CASRGDTYEQYF
- TRBJ2-1 - TRBV9 TGTGCCAGCAGCCCCTTCGGGTTGGGCAATGAGCAGTTCTTC CASSPFGLGNEQFF
- TRBJ2-5 - TRBV6-5 TGTGCCAGCAGTTTTTTGGGGGCGGAGACCCAGTACTTC CASSFLGAETQYF
- TRBJ1-6 - TRBV15 TGTGCCACCAGCGAAAGACATTCGTATAATTCACCCCTCCACTTT CATSERHSYNSPLHF
once TRBJ2-1 - TRBV13 TGTGCCAGCAGCTTAGAGGGGTTGGATGAGCAGTTCTTC CASSLEGLDEQFF
- TRBJ1-1 - TRBV28 TGTGCCAGCAGTTTACCCTTATCCGGGACATTGAACACTGAAGCTTTCTTT CASSLPLSGTLNTEAFF
once TRBJ2-7 TRBD1 TRBV29-1 TGCAGCGTTGAAGCCCAGGGGGCCGAGCAGTACTTC CSVEAQGAEQYF
- TRBJ2-7 TRBD1 TRBV6-5 TGTGCCAGCACCCCAGAACAGGGGTTCTACGAGCAGTACTTC CASTPEQGFYEQYF
- TRBJ1-6 - TRBV2 TGTGCCAGCAGTGAACTGGAGGGGGGGAGCAATTCACCCCTCCACTTT CASSELEGGSNSPLHF
- TRBJ2-5 - TRBV7-9 TGTGCCAGCAGCCCCAGGGGTGGGCGGACCCTGCAAGAGACCCAGTACTTC CASSPRGGRTLQETQYF
- TRBJ2-1 TRBD2 TRBV27 TGTGCCAGCATAGATAGCGGGGGGGCCAATGAGCAGTTCTTC CASIDSGGANEQFF
- TRBJ1-1 - TRBV21-1 TGTGCCAGCAGCAAAGGGGCAGGGGGTACCCTATGGACTGAAGCTTTCTTT CASSKGAGGTLWTEAFF
- TRBJ2-3 TRBD2 TRBV9 TGTGCCACCGGGCGCGGGGGGGCCTTAGATACGCAGTATTTT CATGRGGALDTQYF
- TRBJ2-7 - TRBV5-4 TGTGCCAGCAGCCAGGGACAAGGGGACTACGAGCAGTACTTC CASSQGQGDYEQYF
- TRBJ2-1 - TRBV19 TGTGCCAGTAGTATAGATAATAGCGCGGGCGATGAGCAGTTCTTC CASSIDNSAGDEQFF
- TRBJ1-1 - TRBV7-8 TGTGCCAGCAGCTCCGGACAGATGGGCACTGAAGCTTTCTTT CASSSGQMGTEAFF
once TRBJ2-2 TRBD1 TRBV29-1 TGCAGCGTTGAGGGACAGGGTATGGGCGGGGAGCTGTTTTTT CSVEGQGMGGELFF
- TRBJ1-1 - TRBV30 TGTGCCTGGACGGGGGGGAACACTGAAGCTTTCTTT CAWTGGNTEAFF
- TRBJ2-1 TRBD2 TRBV7-2 TGTGCCAGCACCAGAGCGGGAGTAGGCAATGAGCAGTTCTTC CASTRAGVGNEQFF
- TRBJ2-6 TRBD1 TRBV7-6 TGTGCCAGCAGCTCCGGGACAGGGTATACTGGGGCCAACGTCCTGACTTTC CASSSGTGYTGANVLTF
- TRBJ1-2 - TRBV6-6 TGTGCCAGCAGTTACTCGCCACAGGGTGACTATGGCTACACCTTC CASSYSPQGDYGYTF
once TRBJ2-1 - TRBV28 TGTGCCAGCAGTCCCTTACCGTCGGACACCTGGCTTTACAATGAGCAGTTCTTC CASSPLPSDTWLYNEQFF
- TRBJ2-1 - TRBV5-4 TGTGCCAGCAGCTTGGACTTTCCTCCGGGGGATGAGCAGTTCTTC CASSLDFPPGDEQFF
- TRBJ2-7 - TRBV19 TGTGCCAGTAGTATCGGAGGGACCTCCTACGAGCAGTACTTC CASSIGGTSYEQYF
- TRBJ1-2 - TRBV28 TGTGCCAGCAGTACGTACCGGGATACCGCCTATGGCTACACCTTC CASSTYRDTAYGYTF
once TRBJ2-7 - TRBV4-1 TGCGCCAGCAGCCAACTGATCCAGGCGTCAAACTACGAGCAGTACTTC CASSQLIQASNYEQYF
once TRBJ1-4 - TRBV28 TGTGCCAGCAGTTTATGGGCCCGCGGTGAAAAACTGTTTTTT CASSLWARGEKLFF
- TRBJ2-2 - TRBV7-9 TGTGCCAGCAGCTTAGGCCCCGGGGACGGGGAGCTGTTTTTT CASSLGPGDGELFF
- TRBJ2-1 - TRBV19 TGTGCCAGTAGTATAGGTCGGGGAGGCGGGAATGAGCAGTTCTTC CASSIGRGGGNEQFF
- TRBJ1-1 - TRBV11-3 TGTGCCAGCAGGTCCCAGGCGAACACTGAAGCTTTCTTT CASRSQANTEAFF